Each of the 27 T cell receptor beta chains below was sequenced from the same sample in a study of blood T cell repertoires in COVID-19. Clones were sequenced by immunoSEQ multiplex PCR, and TCRdb holds only the in-frame ones, with some missing. The data show approximately 220,000 clones, with 85% to 90% seen just once and around 3.7% held by the top ten. The sample was PBMCs or T cells enriched from blood (not recorded which). The origin of the receptors is a woman aged 30 to 39 with acute COVID-19.

The CDR3, as DNA: TGTGCCATCAGTGATTCCCAGGAGGTAACCTACGAGCAGTACTTC. Protein sequence: CAISDSQEVTYEQYF. V is TRBV10-3 and J is TRBJ2-7; D is perhaps TRBD2 (5 bases). This CDR3 is built from 15 residues. Germline V CDR1 and CDR2: ENHRY, SYGVKD. Deletions cut 3 bases from V and 2 bases from J, with 14 bases between.

This clone was detected once. V is TRBV7-2 and J is TRBJ2-3; 7 bases match TRBD2. Germline CDR1 is SGHTA and CDR2 is FQGNSA. The CDR3 is made up of 16 amino acids. V gave up 0 bases and J gave up 4 bases; unmatched junction bases: 7. CDR3 sequence (DNA): TGTGCCAGCAGCTTAGCAGCGGGGAGGTATCCAGATACGCAGTATTTT. This codes for CASSLAAGRYPDTQYF.

This sequence joins TRBV5-1 and TRBJ2-1; the D gene is possibly TRBD1 (6 bases). The CDR3 spans 14 residues. Germline lookup yields CDR1 SGHRS and CDR2 YFSETQ. Trimming shortened V by 5 bases and J by 5 bases, and 14 bases separated the two germline ends. CDR3 sequence: CASSMVGAHNEQFF. In DNA, the CDR3 is TGCGCCAGCAGTATGGTGGGGGCCCACAATGAGCAGTTCTTC.

This clone was counted once. The rearrangement uses TRBV10-3 and TRBJ2-7, with 7 bases aligning to TRBD1. V was pared by 2 bases and J by 2 bases, with 6 bases of the junction left unmatched. Per germline, CDR1 ENHRY and CDR2 SYGVKD. The CDR3 is 15 residues long. In DNA form, the CDR3 reads TGTGCCATCAGTGAGCCAGGGACAGAAACCTACGAGCAGTACTTC. This gives the protein CAISEPGTETYEQYF.

This clone has a single count. The chain's CDR3 is CASSLVRLAGFSTDTQYF. CDR3 DNA: TGTGCCAGCAGCTTAGTACGGCTAGCGGGATTTAGCACAGATACGCAGTATTTT. The chain links TRBV7-2 to TRBJ2-3; TRBD2 matches at 9 bases. CDR3 length: 18 residues. CDR1 and CDR2 (germline): SGHTA, FQGNSA. J was trimmed by 0 bases and V by 1 base; bases with no gene match: 8.

The V call is TRBV10-2, the J call TRBJ2-7; TRBD2 agrees at 13 bases. This CDR3 has 14 residues. Trimming cost V 6 bases and J 6 bases; bases outside gene matches: 5. Per the germline V gene, CDR1 is WSHSY and CDR2 is SAAADI. The CDR3 spells CASRGLAGPGEQYF. DNA for the CDR3: TGCGCCAGCAGGGGACTAGCGGGGCCTGGCGAGCAGTACTTC.

The rearrangement links TRBV4-1 to TRBJ2-7; D may be TRBD1 (6 bases). Germline values: CDR1 MGHRA, CDR2 YSYEKL. The V gene lost 0 bases and the J gene lost 2 bases, with 17 bases spanning the gap. The CDR3 is made up of 17 amino acids. Written as DNA, the CDR3 is TGCGCCAGCAGCCAAGAAAGTAGAGGGACACTTGCCTACGAGCAGTACTTC. This codes for CASSQESRGTLAYEQYF.

The V call is TRBV7-8, the J call TRBJ2-3; TRBD1 aligns across 8 bases. V shed 3 bases, J shed 1 base, and the junction held 6 bases outside the gene matches. Germline CDR1 is SGHVS and CDR2 is FQNEAQ. This CDR3 is 16 amino acids long. CDR3 in amino acids: CASSFPGGDGTDTQYF. The CDR3 bases are TGTGCCAGCAGCTTCCCAGGGGGCGACGGCACAGATACGCAGTATTTT.

This chain links TRBV4-1 with TRBJ1-2, with D unresolved. V was pared by 0 bases and J by 5 bases, with 7 bases between. Per germline, CDR1 MGHRA and CDR2 YSYEKL. This CDR3 region has 13 residues. The CDR3 DNA reads as TGCGCCAGCAGCCAAGAAGCGGGTTATGGCTACACCTTC. It encodes CASSQEAGYGYTF.

This chain connects TRBV5-1 to TRBJ1-6; 10 bases are shared with TRBD1. There are 14 residues in the CDR3. Trimming removed 4 bases from V and 9 bases from J; junction bases left unmatched: 4. CDR1 SGHRS and CDR2 YFSETQ come from the germline V gene. CDR3 residues: CASSIGDRGSPLHF. CDR3 nucleotides: TGCGCCAGCAGCATAGGGGACAGGGGTTCACCCCTCCACTTT.

V and J are TRBV27 and TRBJ1-2; D might be TRBD1 (6 bases). The CDR3 is 14 residues long. Trimming took 4 bases from V and 0 from J, leaving 9 bases between them. The germline CDR1 and CDR2 sequences are MNHEY and SMNVEV (reference sequence). The chain's CDR3 is CASSSTGSNYGYTF. CDR3 bases: TGTGCCAGCAGTTCCACAGGGTCTAACTATGGCTACACCTTC.

The chain carries TRBV6-5 and TRBJ1-2; a possible D gene is TRBD1 (6 bases). Trimming took off 4 bases at V and 3 bases at J, with 18 bases between the two ends. Germline V CDR1 and CDR2: MNHEY, SVGAGI. The CDR3 is 16 residues long. CDR3 amino acids: CASSWFRGASDYGYTF. Written as DNA, the CDR3 is TGTGCCAGCAGTTGGTTCCGGGGGGCCTCGGACTATGGCTACACCTTC.

This rearrangement joins TRBV4-3 to TRBJ1-1; D gene unclear. Germline CDR1 LGHNA, CDR2 YSLEER. Trimming left V 1 base short and J 5 bases short, with 11 bases between. CDR3 size: 14 residues. The CDR3 DNA sequence: TGCGCCAGCAGCCAAGCAGGAGGGTTTACTGAAGCTTTCTTT. As protein: CASSQAGGFTEAFF.

This sequence joins TRBV7-2 and TRBJ1-5; D may be TRBD1 (5 bases). This CDR3 has 13 residues. CDR1 is SGHTA, CDR2 FQGNSA, per germline. Between the trimmed V and J ends, which lost 5 bases and 6 bases, there was a span of 11 bases. The CDR3, as DNA: TGTGCCAGCAGCGGGGGGGGATTTCAGCCCCAGCATTTT. Translating gives CASSGGGFQPQHF.

This chain joins TRBV19 and TRBJ2-5; TRBD2 aligns across 7 bases. The CDR3 contains 16 residues. Germline lookup yields CDR1 LNHDA and CDR2 SQIVND (reference sequence). V gave up 5 bases and J gave up 2 bases; unmatched junction bases: 11. CDR3 in amino acids: CASSFLWGGRQETQYF. The CDR3 DNA reads TGTGCCAGTAGTTTTCTCTGGGGGGGAAGACAAGAGACCCAGTACTTC.

This chain joins TRBV4-1 and TRBJ2-1, with 9 bases aligning to TRBD1. Trimming cost V 1 base and J 6 bases; bases outside gene matches: 1. Per germline, CDR1 MGHRA and CDR2 YSYEKL. The CDR3 spans 14 residues. Here the CDR3 reads CASSQVGQGNEQFF. The DNA for the CDR3 is TGCGCCAGCAGCCAAGTGGGACAGGGCAATGAGCAGTTCTTC.

DNA for the CDR3: TGTGCCAGCAGCACGGGGTTTGCGTATAATTCACCCCTCCACTTT. Its protein is CASSTGFAYNSPLHF. The chain is built from TRBV6-5 and TRBJ1-6; D unclear. Germline V gene sequence: CDR1 MNHEY, CDR2 SVGAGI. V was clipped by 6 bases and J by 4 bases, with 13 bases between them. The CDR3 extends over 15 amino acids.

V and J are TRBV15 and TRBJ1-2; 10 bases line up with TRBD1. Germline CDR1 is LNHNV and CDR2 is YYDKDF (reference sequence). This CDR3 has 14 residues. V shed 5 bases, J shed 4 bases, and the junction held 4 bases outside the gene matches. The CDR3 reads CATSHRDRGYGYTF. The CDR3, as DNA: TGTGCCACCAGCCATCGGGACAGGGGCTATGGCTACACCTTC.

V usage is TRBV5-5 and J usage is TRBJ2-5; TRBD2 aligns across 9 bases. The CDR3 extends over 16 amino acids. The germline gives CDR1 SGHKS, CDR2 YYEKEE (reference sequence). With V trimmed by 4 bases and J by 1 base, 8 bases remained unmatched. The CDR3 region has the DNA TGTGCCAGCAGCGGACAAATAGCGGGGGTCCAAGAGACCCAGTACTTC. Residues: CASSGQIAGVQETQYF.

The CDR3 is CSVATGSSYNSPLHF. Here the CDR3 DNA reads TGCAGCGTTGCAACAGGGAGCTCCTATAATTCACCCCTCCACTTT. The J gene is TRBJ1-6, the V gene TRBV29-1; D may be TRBD1 (6 bases). Trimming removed 4 bases from V and 0 bases from J, with 10 bases in between. The germline V gene encodes CDR1 SQVTM and CDR2 ANQGSEA. CDR3 size: 15 residues.

The V call is TRBV11-1, the J call TRBJ2-7; possibly TRBD1 for D (5 bases). This CDR3 has 14 residues. Germline CDR1 is SGHAT and CDR2 is FQDESV (reference sequence). With 2 bases removed from V and 1 base from J, the gap between germline ends came to 9 bases. In DNA form, the CDR3 reads TGTGCCAGCAGCTTAAGGGCAGGGTCCTACGAGCAGTACTTC. It specifies CASSLRAGSYEQYF.

This chain uses TRBV30 with TRBJ2-7, with 10 bases that match TRBD1. The CDR3 runs to 14 residues. V was pared by 3 bases and J by 4 bases, with 6 bases of the junction left unmatched. Germline assignment: CDR1 GTSNPN and CDR2 SVGIG (reference sequence). CDR3 in amino acids: CAWSPVGQGYEQYF. DNA of the CDR3: TGTGCCTGGAGCCCCGTGGGACAGGGGTACGAGCAGTACTTC.

V gene TRBV19 combines with J gene TRBJ1-1; D call uncertain. The CDR3 consists of 13 residues. V lost 3 bases and J 0 bases, leaving 5 bases between the germline ends. Germline values: CDR1 LNHDA, CDR2 SQIVND (reference sequence). The CDR3 region has the DNA TGTGCCAGTAGTATCAATCTGAACACTGAAGCTTTCTTT. Encoded protein: CASSINLNTEAFF. Looking up the rest from reference TRBV19 and TRBJ1-1 gives the full variable domain: DGGITQSPKYLFRKEGQNVTLSCEQNLNHDAMYWYRQDPGQGLRLIYYSQIVNDFQKGDIAEGYSVSREKKESFPLTVTSAQKNPTAFYLCASSINLNTEAFFGQGTRLTVV.

The chain couples TRBV5-4 to TRBJ2-1; 9 bases are shared with TRBD2. The trim removed 4 bases at V and 3 bases at J, leaving 11 bases unmatched. Germline lookup yields CDR1 SGHNT and CDR2 YYREEE (reference sequence). This CDR3 has 17 amino acids. The DNA for the CDR3 is TGTGCCAGCAGCCCACAGATGGCGGGGGGGTTCTACAATGAGCAGTTCTTC. Residues: CASSPQMAGGFYNEQFF.

The V gene is TRBV7-2, the J gene TRBJ1-2; D may be TRBD1 (6 bases). Germline-derived CDR1 and CDR2 are SGHTA and FQGNSA. The V and J ends lost 3 bases and 0 bases respectively, with 17 bases between them. There are 17 residues in the CDR3. CDR3 DNA sequence: TGTGCCAGCAGCTTCAGGGGCCCAGTCAAAGCTAACTATGGCTACACCTTC. It specifies CASSFRGPVKANYGYTF. Full variable domain (rest looked up from reference TRBV7-2 and TRBJ1-2): GAGVSQSPSNKVTEKGKDVELRCDPISGHTALYWYRQSLGQGLEFLIYFQGNSAPDKSGLPSDRFSAERTGGSVSTLTIQRTQQEDSAVYLCASSFRGPVKANYGYTFGSGTRLTVV.

The rearrangement joins TRBV3-1 (or the pseudogene TRBV3-2) to TRBJ2-3; the match to TRBD1 covers 9 bases. This CDR3 is built from 14 residues. The V gene's germline CDR1 is LGHDT and CDR2 YNNKEL (reference sequence). Losses at the gene ends were 5 bases for V and 2 bases for J; bases not matched to a gene: 2. This chain's CDR3 is CASSWTGVTDTQYF. CDR3 nucleotide sequence: TGTGCCAGCAGCTGGACAGGGGTCACAGATACGCAGTATTTT.

The CDR3: CASSTSGGNQPQHF. CDR3 bases: TGTGCCAGCAGTACGTCAGGGGGCAATCAGCCCCAGCATTTT. The chain joins TRBV2 to TRBJ1-5; D might be TRBD1 (6 bases). V lost 5 bases and J 2 bases, leaving 10 bases between the germline ends. The V gene's germline CDR1 is SNHLY and CDR2 FYNNEI. There are 14 residues in the CDR3.